The entry that follows covers one T cell receptor beta chain sequence. Its antigen is still unknown. Nothing much larger sits one base from this clone, and base qualities are not available. The library was produced with the immunoSEQ multiplex PCR assay. The multiplex PCR relied on a mix of 60 forward primers for TCR Vbeta segments and 13 reverse primers for TCR Jbeta segments. Amplification of the CDR3 region of rearranged TCR beta genes was performed with a multiplex PCR assay on genomic DNA. Amplified TCR beta libraries were sequenced as 87-base-pair reads on the Illumina HiSeq System. The authors' pipeline ran thus. A later analysis counted about 80 million unique TCR beta chains across the 666 repertoires, and 10 million to 12 million of these chains were shared by at least two donors. A nearest-neighbor algorithm error-corrected the raw reads and collapsed the reads into unique sequences, merging closely related sequences to remove PCR and sequencing errors. CDR3 sequences were aligned to IMGT reference sequences to assign V, D and J gene segments. For a sequence to be retained, at least a six-nucleotide match to both a V gene segment and a J gene segment was required. Rearrangements were called productive when the CDR3 lacked stop codons and stayed in frame with V and J; all others were non-productive. CDR3 was defined according to IMGT convention as the region running from the second conserved V-encoded cysteine to the conserved J-encoded phenylalanine. In an earlier analysis of roughly 610 of the donors, sequences lacking an unambiguous match to a single V gene segment were excluded. In an earlier analysis of several hundred of the donors, V segments were called functional above 56.7% productive rearrangements and were called segregating when the between-donor standard deviation exceeded 5%. A statistical classification framework was developed to diagnose cytomegalovirus status using the catalog of TCR beta chain sequences. V and J gene assignment, in a later analysis, came from comparing TCR nucleotide sequences with IMGT/GENE-DB human TR gene sequences. A later analysis assigned CDR3 sequences and most-parsimonious VDJ recombination scenarios with the TCRdist pipeline. In a later analysis, every TCR beta chain was defined by the combination of its CDR3 amino acid sequence and its V-gene family, and reads without a unique V-gene family were dropped. A later analysis removed roughly 590 highly shared, low-generation-probability nucleotide sequences to deal with suspected cross-contamination and a sequencing artifact. A later analysis calculated a clonal expansion index for each public chain from normalized within-repertoire ranks of inferred template counts. A later analysis computed generation probabilities with a VDJ recombination model fitted to out-of-frame rearrangements, and checked the results against IGoR. A later analysis scored TCR-TCR, TCR-HLA and TCR-CMV co-occurrence with hypergeometric tests, applying a repertoire-size bias correction to TCR pairs. False discovery rates were estimated in a later analysis by permuting HLA or CMV assignments 20 times. A later analysis grouped co-occurring TCRs with DBSCAN, adding TCRdist sequence similarity when clustering within HLA-allele-positive subsets. For co-occurrence clustering, repertoires with fewer than 30,000 or more than 120,000 public chains were excluded, along with about five repertoires with anomalous nucleotide sharing. TCRdb re-hosts the immuneACCESS table, in-frame sequences only. Its copies lack some clones; in the studies checked, an unresolved V gene accounts for under half of them, and the cause for the rest is not known. V, J and clone size are taken as reported in that table, and D and trimming were inferred from the DNA itself. Across this sample there are about 93,000 clones, with approximately 68% seen only once. Together, the top ten hold approximately 6.3% of the sample.

From cysteine to phenylalanine, the CDR3 is 15 amino acids long. Left in the record is the CDR3 DNA by itself, 45 bases read in frame from the first base. Trimming accounts for 5 bases at V and 5 bases at J, while the number of junction bases matched to no gene is 8. For CDR1 and CDR2, the germline V gene lists MDHEN and SYDVKM. The cohort consisted of hundreds of healthy bone marrow donors. All cohort members were sampled while nominally healthy, although unrecorded immune exposures were likely present. The donor tested CMV seropositive and was one of the 289 seropositive cohort members. A peripheral blood sample was collected from each donor, and TCR beta sequencing was performed on peripheral blood mononuclear cells. Genomic DNA was extracted from the blood cell samples with the Qiagen DNeasy Blood Extraction Kit. The entry originates in a study of cytomegalovirus exposure and HLA in healthy donors (dated by TCRdb to between 2016 and 2019). Notes on the research overall: In an earlier analysis of approximately 640 of the donors, 276 Gb of sequence data and 90 million to 120 million unique TCR beta sequences from about 179 million T cells were reported. The study profiled the T cell repertoires of hundreds of subjects by immunosequencing and related them to cytomegalovirus serostatus. Among the roughly 400 genotyped donors, approximately 82% belonged to the genetic ancestry cluster associated with self-reported Caucasian donors. Every discovery cohort repertoire had been produced on one sequencing platform. Alongside the repertoire data, information on donor age, sex, ethnicity and CMV serostatus was compiled. An earlier analysis of around 580 of the donors used high-throughput TCR beta sequencing to judge whether each TCR beta V gene segment behaved as functional or pseudogenic. The study combined high-throughput TCR immunosequencing, statistical association of individual TCRs with disease status, and machine learning to predict cytomegalovirus infection status. On average, around 240,000 unique TCR beta nucleotide sequences were sequenced per donor among some 420 genotyped donors of the cohort, with 15% to 20% of those sequences being non-productive. Because of strong linkage in the cohort, roughly 5 DR-DQ haplotypes were treated as single units for association and clustering. The later analysis used no new phenotypic data to find candidate immune exposures, relying instead on TCR beta sequences and their occurrence across donors. A later analysis re-examined previously published TCR beta repertoires from just over 650 donors and added high-resolution HLA genotyping to investigate patterns of TCR occurrence. A later genetic analysis used genome-wide SNP genotypes for about 60% of the roughly 700 donors, treating that subset as a discovery cohort. The number of donors typed differed by locus, with roughly 620-630 for A, B, C, DRB1 and DQB1, roughly 520 for DQA1, approximately 580 for DPA1, and over 400 for DPB1. HLA typing covered class I and class II loci at four-digit resolution. Around 320 gigabases of sequencing data and 80 million or so unique TCR sequences were included in an early release covering 550 to 650 HLA-typed donors. Along with the approximately 670-subject first cohort, a separate validation cohort of over a hundred different subjects was used. The aim of the study was to test whether cataloging public T cell receptors could identify signatures of past pathogen exposure.

Study-wide conclusions, independent of this receptor: At a false discovery rate of 0.05, a later analysis linked roughly 17,000 TCR beta sequences to specific HLA alleles. An association between a missense DCLRE1C variant and V-gene and J-gene trimming of TCR beta chains was found in a later genetic analysis and replicated in an independent cohort. While some public TCRs were present in many individuals, most TCR sequences turned up only very rarely across donors. In this cohort, only TCR beta chains were sequenced, and detectable features were limited by the absence of alpha or paired-chain data. Some IMGT-functional V segments, including TRBV6-2 and TRBV6-3, could not be distinguished by the 87-base-pair reads and were therefore excluded. Sequencing depth was assumed to be roughly uniform across donors in the presence/absence analyses, though that assumption may not hold. It was suggested by the authors that the approach could potentially be generalized to other disease states and immunological phenotypes. In vitro tests confirmed that three of the cytomegalovirus-associated TCR beta chains recognize cytomegalovirus antigens. A later analysis reported that several top co-occurrence clusters appeared linked to parvovirus B19, influenza, CMV and Epstein-Barr virus. A total of roughly 160 TCR beta chains were listed by the study as associated with cytomegalovirus. The classifier was reported to diagnose cytomegalovirus status with high specificity and sensitivity in both the original cohort and the validation cohort. The only immune exposure information available for the cohort was CMV serostatus. Because counts were too low, roughly 18 rarely observed V segments, including chromosome 9 orphons, were left out of the earlier analysis of several hundred of the donors. When HLA alleles, especially DR and DQ, strongly co-occurred, attributing TCR associations to individual alleles was difficult. In a later genetic analysis, fewer N-insertions in productive TCRs were reported among donors in an Asian-associated ancestry cluster than the roughly 700-donor mean. Most CMV-associated TCR beta chains appeared to be HLA-restricted in a later analysis, and the HLA associations seemed to be driven largely by CMV exposure. A later analysis found that HLA-associated TCR beta chains were more clonally expanded and had lower generation probabilities than equally common non-associated chains. A later analysis found that TCR association rates varied across HLA loci, with DRB1 alleles showing the most associated TCRs and HLA-C alleles the fewest. A cluster of highly shared sequence variants was judged likely to represent a technical artifact of the sequencing pipeline. Correlated functional status among segregating V segments might be attributable to linkage disequilibrium, but an unknown experimental factor could not be ruled out. HLA typing was unavailable for some donors at each locus, so association tests used only the typed subset. In an earlier analysis of a few hundred of the donors, most TCR beta V segments were observed in productive rearrangements about 87% or about 30% of the time, broadly matching IMGT annotations. A further reported finding was that TCR beta sequences accurately predicted the HLA-A and HLA-B alleles for most subjects in the first cohort.

The V and J segments used are TRBV28 and TRBJ2-7; TRBD2 matches 11 bases in the middle. Sequenced sample: PBMCs. The receptor was derived from a boy aged 5-17 years in good health and CMV-seropositive. The CDR3 region reads CASSARTSGWDEQYF. DNA sequence: TGTGCCAGCAGTGCTCGGACTAGCGGGTGGGACGAGCAGTACTTC.